These T cell receptor beta chains were read from a single sample in a study of T cell responses to AZD1222 COVID-19 vaccine. Libraries were prepared by immunoSEQ multiplex PCR; TCRdb keeps only in-frame clonotypes and omits some of them. The sample records over 150,000 clones, roughly 92% being singletons. The material was peripheral blood, obtained on day 0 of AZD1222 vaccination. The receptors stem from an adult in good health. Both conserved end residues are part of each CDR3. A D gene is named only where the DNA matches it firmly. Expanded clones get a size class; other rows say once, few or many, or leave the size out.

v_gene	j_gene	d_gene	abundance	CDR3nt	CDR3aa
TRBV6-5	TRBJ2-2	.	.	TGTGCCAGCAGTTACGCCGACGGGAACACCGGGGAGCTGTTTTTT	CASSYADGNTGELFF
TRBV6-5	TRBJ1-2	TRBD1	.	TGTGCCACCCTTCGACAGGGATATAACTATGGCTACACCTTC	CATLRQGYNYGYTF
TRBV7-9	TRBJ2-7	.	.	TGTGCCAGCAGCTCGGACCCCGTGGGGGTAGAGCAGTACTTC	CASSSDPVGVEQYF
TRBV5-4	TRBJ1-2	.	few	TGTGCCAGCAGCTTGGGCCAGGATGTTAACTATGGCTACACCTTC	CASSLGQDVNYGYTF
TRBV3-1/TRBV3-2	TRBJ1-3	.	.	TGTGCCAGCAGCCAAGAGGGACGGTTCGTTGGAAACACCATATATTTT	CASSQEGRFVGNTIYF
TRBV20-1	TRBJ1-4	.	once	TGCAGTGCTAGTCCTCCAGGGTCTTCAAGGGAAAAACTGTTTTTT	CSASPPGSSREKLFF
TRBV6-1	TRBJ1-2	.	.	TGTGCCAGCAGTGATTATTATGGGGGCTACACCTTC	CASSDYYGGYTF
TRBV4-1	TRBJ2-7	TRBD2	.	TGCGCCAGCAGCCAAGATCCGGGGGGCGAGCAGTACTTC	CASSQDPGGEQYF
TRBV3-1/TRBV3-2	TRBJ2-7	TRBD2	.	TGTGCCAGTACCGGGACCGCTAGCGGGAGGTACGAGCAGTACTTC	CASTGTASGRYEQYF
TRBV4-1	TRBJ1-2	.	.	TGCGCCAGCAGCCAAGGACTTCTTAACTATGGCTACACCTTC	CASSQGLLNYGYTF
TRBV5-1	TRBJ1-6	.	.	TGCGCCAGCAGCTTGGATCAGGGGAATTCACCCCTCCACTTT	CASSLDQGNSPLHF
TRBV5-4	TRBJ2-3	TRBD1	.	TGTGCCAGCAGGGACGGAATACAGGGGTATTCATCAGATACGCAGTATTTT	CASRDGIQGYSSDTQYF
TRBV5-4	TRBJ2-7	TRBD1	.	TGTGCCAGCAGCTTGGGGGACAGGGGGCGCTACGAGCAGTACTTC	CASSLGDRGRYEQYF
TRBV7-8	TRBJ1-6	.	.	TGTGCCAGCAGCCGAGGGTGGGCTAATTCACCCCTCCACTTT	CASSRGWANSPLHF
TRBV6-6	TRBJ1-6	TRBD1	.	TGTGCCAGCAGTCCGCGACAGGGCCAAATTTATAATTCACCCCTCCACTTT	CASSPRQGQIYNSPLHF
TRBV27	TRBJ2-4	TRBD1	.	TGTGCCAGCAGTGGGGGCCCGGGACAGGGGATGACGTCCAAAAACATTCAGTACTTC	CASSGGPGQGMTSKNIQYF
TRBV3-1/TRBV3-2	TRBJ2-5	TRBD2	.	TGTGCCAGCAGCTGGACTAGCGGGGACCAAGAGACCCAGTACTTC	CASSWTSGDQETQYF
TRBV27	TRBJ2-3	.	.	TGTGCCAGCAGGACAAAGGATACGCAGTATTTT	CASRTKDTQYF
TRBV20-1	TRBJ2-1	.	once	TGCAGTGCTCCCCGCTACAATGAGCAGTTCTTC	CSAPRYNEQFF
TRBV27	TRBJ2-1	.	once	TGTGCCAGCAGTTTATACGGTGAGCAGTTCTTC	CASSLYGEQFF
TRBV5-1	TRBJ2-2	TRBD2	.	TGCGCCAGCAGCACAGGGACTAGCCGCACCGGGGAGCTGTTTTTT	CASSTGTSRTGELFF
TRBV7-6	TRBJ2-2	TRBD1	.	TGTGCCAGCAGCTCGCGGACAGGTCTGAACACCGGGGAGCTGTTTTTT	CASSSRTGLNTGELFF
TRBV19	TRBJ1-6	.	.	TGTGCCAGTAGTATTGGACAGTCACCCCTCCACTTT	CASSIGQSPLHF
TRBV14	TRBJ1-2	TRBD1	.	TGTGCCAGCAGCCAAGAAGGGACAGGCGGCTACACCTTC	CASSQEGTGGYTF
TRBV7-2	TRBJ2-2	.	.	TGTGCCAGCAGCTTACGAAGGGCCAGGAACACCGGGGAGCTGTTTTTT	CASSLRRARNTGELFF
TRBV18	TRBJ1-5	TRBD1	.	TGTGCCAGCTCACCGGGACAGGGGAATCAGCCCCAGCATTTT	CASSPGQGNQPQHF
TRBV5-1	TRBJ2-7	.	.	TGCGCCAGCAGCCCCGGGCCTTCCTCCCCATCTCGTATTTACGAGCAGTACTTC	CASSPGPSSPSRIYEQYF
TRBV7-3	TRBJ2-1	.	.	TGTGCCAGCAGCTTATATGGGGGTGAGCAGTTCTTC	CASSLYGGEQFF
TRBV7-2	TRBJ2-1	TRBD2	.	TGTGCCAGCAGCCAAACCGGGACTAGCTACCTAACTAAGCACAATGAGCAGTTCTTC	CASSQTGTSYLTKHNEQFF
TRBV7-9	TRBJ2-1	.	.	TGTGCCAGCAGCTCTCAAGGATACAATGAGCAGTTCTTC	CASSSQGYNEQFF
TRBV6-1	TRBJ1-5	.	.	TGTGCCAGCAGTGAACGGGCAGGGAGGAATCAGCCCCAGCATTTT	CASSERAGRNQPQHF
TRBV6-1	TRBJ2-7	.	.	TGTGCCAGCAGTGAAGCGATTGGCTACGAGCAGTACTTC	CASSEAIGYEQYF
TRBV19	TRBJ2-1	TRBD2	.	TGTGCCAGTAGTATACAATCCTTGGGACTAGCGGGAGAGGAACAGCAGTTCTTC	CASSIQSLGLAGEEQQFF
TRBV2	TRBJ1-2	.	.	TGTGCCAGCAGTGCTACTAGCTATGGCTACACCTTC	CASSATSYGYTF
TRBV5-1	TRBJ2-3	.	.	TGCGCCAGCAGCTTGGTGGCAGACACAGATACGCAGTATTTT	CASSLVADTDTQYF
TRBV14	TRBJ2-1	.	.	TGTGCCAGCAGTGAAGGGGGTGAGCAGTTCTTC	CASSEGGEQFF
TRBV5-1	TRBJ2-5	.	.	TGCGCCAGCAGCCCGCTAGCGACCTTCCAAGAGACCCAGTACTTC	CASSPLATFQETQYF
TRBV7-2	TRBJ2-1	TRBD1	.	TGTGCCAGCAGCTGGGGGACAGGCCCGACCTACAATGAGCAGTTCTTC	CASSWGTGPTYNEQFF
TRBV9	TRBJ2-1	.	.	TGTGCCAGCAGCGTAGCGGCGGGGGCCCTATACAATGAGCAGTTCTTC	CASSVAAGALYNEQFF
TRBV29-1	TRBJ2-7	.	.	TGCAGCGTGCTACGACCCACCACCTACGAGCAGTACTTC	CSVLRPTTYEQYF
TRBV1	TRBJ1-5	.	once	TGCACCATCCACCCACTCTCACAGGGGCCAAGTCAGCCCCAGCATTTT	CTIHPLSQGPSQPQHF
TRBV7-9	TRBJ2-5	.	.	TGTGCCAGCAGCTCCGGATTGGACCCCTATCAGGAGACCCAGTACTTC	CASSSGLDPYQETQYF
TRBV7-2	TRBJ2-1	TRBD2	.	TGTGCCAGCAGCTTAGAGAGCGGGGGGGCCTACAATGAGCAGTTCTTC	CASSLESGGAYNEQFF
TRBV12-5	TRBJ2-7	.	.	TGTGCTAGTGGTTTGGCGCAGGGCTACGAGCAGTACTTC	CASGLAQGYEQYF
TRBV11-1	TRBJ1-2	.	.	TGTGCCAGCAGCCGAGACCGTCTCGGGTCCGTCTATGGCTACACCTTC	CASSRDRLGSVYGYTF
TRBV4-2	TRBJ2-7	TRBD2	.	TGTGCCAGCAGCCAAGACCTAGCGGCCTGGAACGAGCAGTACTTC	CASSQDLAAWNEQYF
TRBV19	TRBJ1-2	.	.	TGTGCCAGTAGTATAAGTAACTATGGCTACACCTTC	CASSISNYGYTF
TRBV9	TRBJ1-1	.	once	TGTGCCAGCAGCTCCCCGGGGAGGACACTGAACACTGAAGCTTTCTTT	CASSSPGRTLNTEAFF
TRBV29-1	TRBJ2-3	TRBD2	.	TGCAGCGCCGTAGCGGGGGGGATCAGGAATACGCAGTATTTT	CSAVAGGIRNTQYF
TRBV7-2	TRBJ2-2	.	.	TGTGCCAGCAGCTGGAACACCGGGGAGCTGTTTTTT	CASSWNTGELFF
TRBV5-4	TRBJ2-7	TRBD2	.	TGTGCCAGCAGCGTCTCTAGCGGGGGGCACTACGAGCAGTACTTC	CASSVSSGGHYEQYF
TRBV6-5	TRBJ2-7	.	.	TGTGCCAGCACCATCCGGGGGGGACAGTCCTACGAGCAGTACTTC	CASTIRGGQSYEQYF
TRBV12-3/TRBV12-4	TRBJ1-5	.	.	TGTGCCAGCAGTGCAGCCACCGGGGGATCCCAGCATTTT	CASSAATGGSQHF
TRBV10-1	TRBJ2-1	.	.	TGCGCCAGCACTGATGACACTCCCGACAATGAGCAGTTCTTC	CASTDDTPDNEQFF
TRBV7-3	TRBJ2-1	TRBD2	few	TGTGCCAGCAGCCCGGGACTAGCGGGACGAGAGCAGTTCTTC	CASSPGLAGREQFF
TRBV7-3	TRBJ2-1	.	.	TGTGCCAGCAGCCCGGCGACTAGCTACAATGAGCAGTTCTTC	CASSPATSYNEQFF
TRBV3-1/TRBV3-2	TRBJ2-5	.	.	TGTGCCAGCAGCCCCCGGCGGGATCTAACCAGATACTTC	CASSPRRDLTRYF
TRBV14	TRBJ2-7	.	.	TGTGCCAGCAGCCATACCCCCTACGAGCAGTACTTC	CASSHTPYEQYF
TRBV18	TRBJ1-2	.	.	TGTGCCAGCTCACCAGAGGGGATAAACTATGGCTACACCTTC	CASSPEGINYGYTF
TRBV9	TRBJ1-4	TRBD1	.	TGTGCCAGCGGAACGGGGGGACAGCTTGGAAATGAAAAACTGTTTTTT	CASGTGGQLGNEKLFF